A single sample gave rise to the 5 T cell receptor beta chains below, sequenced in a study of cytomegalovirus exposure and HLA in healthy donors. PCR was performed using 60 Vbeta and 13 Jbeta primers. Produced via immunoSEQ multiplex PCR; TCRdb's table is partial and in-frame only. The sample gives around 30,000 clones, approximately 90% of which show up once; roughly 2.5% is in the top ten. Input material: PBMCs. The source is a boy aged 5-17 years in good health and CMV-seronegative.

The chain combines TRBV25-1 with TRBJ2-1; 10 bases fit TRBD2. V shed 4 bases and J 8 bases; nucleotides not matched to a gene: 11. Germline-derived CDR1 and CDR2 are MGHDK and SYGVNS. The CDR3 totals 16 residues. The DNA of the CDR3 is TGTGCCAGCAGTGGCTCCAGCGGGGGGGCCGGGGATGAGCAGTTCTTC. Protein product: CASSGSSGGAGDEQFF. The full variable domain, rest sourced from reference TRBV25-1 and TRBJ2-1, is EADIYQTPRYLVIGTGKKITLECSQTMGHDKMYWYQQDPGMELHLIHYSYGVNSTEKGDLSSESTVSRIRTEHFPLTLESARPSHTSQYLCASSGSSGGAGDEQFFGPGTRLTVL.

The V gene is TRBV5-4, the J gene TRBJ2-7; 7 bases align to TRBD1. The CDR3 has 13 amino acids. V dropped 2 bases and J dropped 3; count of bases not matched to a gene: 2. Looked up from germline, CDR1 is SGHNT and CDR2 is YYREEE (reference sequence). For the CDR3, the DNA is TGTGCCAGCAGCTTCGGGACAGACTACGAGCAGTACTTC. Translated: CASSFGTDYEQYF.

J is TRBJ1-5 and V is TRBV19, with 9 positions matching TRBD1. Germline V gives CDR1 LNHDA, CDR2 SQIVND (reference sequence). V dropped 6 bases and J dropped 3; count of bases not matched to a gene: 6. CDR3 length: 15 amino acids. Here the CDR3 reads CASSLDRGNNQPQHF. The CDR3 nucleotides read TGTGCCAGTAGCCTGGACAGGGGCAACAATCAGCCCCAGCATTTT.

V gene TRBV28 combines with J gene TRBJ2-7, with 9 bases matching TRBD1. The junction had 3 bases not matched to a gene; V was cut back by 3 bases and J by 6 bases. This CDR3 comprises 13 residues. The germline CDR1 and CDR2 sequences are MDHEN and SYDVKM. For the CDR3, the DNA is TGTGCCAGCAGTTTTGGGACAGGGCGCGAGCAGTACTTC. Translated: CASSFGTGREQYF.

CDR3 in DNA: TGTGCCAGCAGCCCCGCGGTCCAAGAGACCCAGTACTTC. This sequence encodes CASSPAVQETQYF. This sequence joins TRBV7-2 and TRBJ2-5; D call uncertain. CDR1 SGHTA and CDR2 FQGNSA come from the germline V gene. V was clipped by 5 bases and J by 1 base, with 8 bases between them. This CDR3 region has 13 residues.